This T cell receptor (beta chain) was identified during a study of blood T cell repertoires in COVID-19. Study-wide context: T cells, B-cell-depleted T cells, or PBMCs supplied cDNA or gDNA.

In germline, CDR1 is SGHAT, CDR2 FQNNGV. The CDR3 consists of 16 residues. The J segment lost 6 bases and the V segment lost 5 bases, leaving 12 bases of the junction unmatched. The authors' processing: Reference gene primer amplification in the assay estimated nucleated cell counts. TCRdb's table, derived via immunoSEQ multiplex PCR, lists solely in-frame clones and lacks some. V, J and clone size are taken as reported in that table, and D and trimming were inferred from the DNA itself. The sample consists of around 230,000 clones, around 88% of them appearing once. Categorization into cohorts depended on clinical history that participants reported.

V usage is TRBV11-2 and J usage is TRBJ2-7; 11 positions agree with TRBD2. The TCR comes from a woman aged 40 to 50 with acute COVID-19. The sequenced material came from PBMCs or T cells enriched from blood (not recorded which). The CDR3 spells CASSPGTSGTRGEQYF. The CDR3 nucleotides read TGTGCCAGCAGCCCCGGGACTAGCGGTACGCGGGGCGAGCAGTACTTC.